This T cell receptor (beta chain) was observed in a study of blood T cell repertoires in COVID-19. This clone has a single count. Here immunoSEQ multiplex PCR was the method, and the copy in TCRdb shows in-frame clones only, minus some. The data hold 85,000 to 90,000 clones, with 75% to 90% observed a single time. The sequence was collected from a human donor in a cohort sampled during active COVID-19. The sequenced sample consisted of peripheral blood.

The CDR3 sequence is CAPRCRGGPHNEQFF. The CDR3, as DNA: TGTGCCCCCAGGTGTAGGGGAGGGCCCCACAATGAGCAGTTCTTC. The gene calls are TRBV28 and TRBJ2-1, with TRBD2 matching 7 bases. From germline, CDR1 is MDHEN and CDR2 SYDVKM. CDR3 length: 15 amino acids. With 11 bases clipped from V and 5 bases from J, the junction kept 15 bases outside the gene matches.